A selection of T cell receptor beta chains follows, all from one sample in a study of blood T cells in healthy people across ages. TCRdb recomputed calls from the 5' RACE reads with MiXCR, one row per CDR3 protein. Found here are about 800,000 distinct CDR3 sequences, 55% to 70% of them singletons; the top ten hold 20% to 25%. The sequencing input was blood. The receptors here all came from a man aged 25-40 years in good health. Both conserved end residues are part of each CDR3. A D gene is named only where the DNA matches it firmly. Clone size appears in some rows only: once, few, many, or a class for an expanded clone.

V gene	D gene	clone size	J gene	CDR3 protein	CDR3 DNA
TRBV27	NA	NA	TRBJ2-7	CASSLIGARGHYEQYF	TGTGCCAGCAGTTTAATCGGGGCCCGGGGGCACTACGAGCAGTACTTC
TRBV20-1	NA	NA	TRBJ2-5	CSEQAGNQETQYF	TGCAGTGAACAGGCGGGCAACCAAGAGACCCAGTACTTC
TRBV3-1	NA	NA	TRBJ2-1	CASSQGTYNNEQFF	TGTGCCAGCAGCCAAGGGACTTATAATAATGAGCAGTTCTTC
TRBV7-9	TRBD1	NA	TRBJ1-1	CASSLPGGTGEAFF	TGTGCCAGCAGCCTGCCCGGGGGGACAGGGGAAGCTTTCTTT
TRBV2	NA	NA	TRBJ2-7	CASREGRYEQYF	TGTGCCAGCAGGGAAGGGAGGTACGAGCAGTACTTC
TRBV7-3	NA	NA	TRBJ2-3	CASSQGTRAPVDTQYF	TGTGCCAGCAGCCAAGGGACAAGGGCCCCTGTAGATACGCAGTATTTT
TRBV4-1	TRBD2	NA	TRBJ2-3	CASSQPGAAGGQGDTQYF	TGCGCCAGCAGCCAACCTGGGGCAGCGGGGGGCCAAGGAGATACGCAGTATTTT
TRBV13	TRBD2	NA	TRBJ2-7	CASSLRWDPGGEQYF	TGTGCCAGCAGCTTAAGGTGGGATCCGGGAGGAGAGCAGTACTTC
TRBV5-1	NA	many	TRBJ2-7	CASSQGAGSYEQYF	TGCGCCAGCAGCCAAGGTGCCGGATCCTACGAGCAGTACTTC
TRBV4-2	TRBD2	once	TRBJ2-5	CASSLRTAGENEQYF	TGTGCCAGCAGCCTTCGGACAGCGGGAGAAAATGAGCAGTACTTC
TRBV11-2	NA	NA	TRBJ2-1	CASSLEGYNNEQFF	TGTGCCAGCAGCTTAGAGGGCTACAACAATGAGCAGTTCTTC
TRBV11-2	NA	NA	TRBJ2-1	CASSLDRGAPTRSQFF	TGTGCCAGCAGCTTAGATAGGGGGGCGCCGACTCGATCCCAGTTCTTC
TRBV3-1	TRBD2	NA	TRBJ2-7	CASSDPASGLYEQYF	TGTGCCAGCAGCGACCCGGCTAGCGGGTTGTACGAGCAGTACTTC
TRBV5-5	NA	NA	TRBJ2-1	CASSPTSSLEQFF	TGTGCCAGCAGCCCTACTAGCTCCCTCGAGCAGTTCTTC
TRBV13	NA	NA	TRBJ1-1	CASSSRGHGTEAFF	TGTGCCAGCAGCTCTAGGGGCCATGGCACTGAAGCTTTCTTT
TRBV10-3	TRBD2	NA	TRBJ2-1	CAISDPRLAGVGFNEQFF	TGTGCCATCAGTGACCCTCGACTAGCGGGAGTAGGTTTCAATGAGCAGTTCTTC
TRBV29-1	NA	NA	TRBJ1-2	CSVAHPGDDYGYTF	TGCAGCGTTGCCCACCCAGGGGATGACTATGGCTACACCTTC
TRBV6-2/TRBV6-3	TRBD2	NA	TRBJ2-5	CASKEVGGGANGQYF	TGTGCCAGCAAAGAGGTGGGCGGGGGAGCGAATGGGCAGTACTTC
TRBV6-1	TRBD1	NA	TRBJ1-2	CASSDQLLTGKLSGYTF	TGTGCCAGCAGTGACCAACTTCTGACAGGGAAACTTTCCGGCTACACCTTC
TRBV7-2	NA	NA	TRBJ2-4	CASSLARSAAQDIQYF	TGTGCCAGCAGCTTAGCGCGTTCGGCAGCTCAGGACATTCAGTACTTC
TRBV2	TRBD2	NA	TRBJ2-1	CASSDRSGAYNEQFF	TGTGCCAGCAGTGATAGGAGCGGGGCCTACAATGAGCAGTTCTTC
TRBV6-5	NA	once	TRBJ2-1	CASSYSYSGEQFF	TGTGCCAGCAGTTACTCGTATAGTGGTGAGCAGTTCTTC
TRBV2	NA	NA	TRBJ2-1	CASTEGDFYNEQFF	TGTGCCAGCACCGAAGGTGACTTCTACAATGAGCAGTTCTTC
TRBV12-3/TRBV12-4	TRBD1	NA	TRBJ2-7	CASRQGEGYEQYF	TGTGCCAGCCGACAGGGTGAAGGGTACGAGCAGTACTTC
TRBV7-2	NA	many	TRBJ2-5	CASSLVITETQYF	TGTGCCAGCAGCTTAGTAATTACAGAGACCCAGTACTTC
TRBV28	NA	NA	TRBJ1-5	CASWGGLGQPQHF	TGTGCCTCATGGGGGGGCCTAGGACAGCCCCAGCATTTT
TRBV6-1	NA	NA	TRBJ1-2	CASSELVGGYYGYTF	TGTGCCAGCAGTGAACTTGTGGGGGGATACTATGGCTACACCTTC
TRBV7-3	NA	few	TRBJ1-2	CASSFAADSPYGYTF	TGTGCCAGCAGCTTCGCTGCAGACAGCCCCTATGGCTACACCTTC
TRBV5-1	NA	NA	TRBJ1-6	CASRTTSSPLHF	TGCGCCAGCAGGACAACCAGTTCACCCCTCCACTTT
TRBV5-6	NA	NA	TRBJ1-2	CASSGGPSGGYGYTF	TGTGCCAGCAGCGGGGGACCCTCGGGAGGCTATGGCTACACCTTC
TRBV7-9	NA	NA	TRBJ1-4	CASSPGRVGEKLFF	TGTGCCAGCAGCCCCGGACGAGTTGGAGAAAAACTGTTTTTT
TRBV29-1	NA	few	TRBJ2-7	CSVDTSYEQYF	TGCAGCGTTGACACCTCCTACGAGCAGTACTTC
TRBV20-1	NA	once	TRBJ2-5	CSARSGSAETQYF	TGCAGTGCTAGGTCGGGATCCGCGGAGACCCAGTACTTC
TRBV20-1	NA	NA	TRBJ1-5	CSASGGFRAGPQHF	TGCAGTGCTAGTGGGGGGTTTCGAGCGGGGCCCCAGCATTTT
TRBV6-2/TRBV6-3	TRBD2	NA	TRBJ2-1	CASSLRLLAGGGHEQFF	TGTGCCAGCAGTCTTCGACTACTAGCGGGAGGGGGACATGAGCAGTTCTTC
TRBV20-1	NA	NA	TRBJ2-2	CSAGDKTSTGELFF	TGCAGTGCTGGAGATAAGACGTCCACCGGGGAGCTGTTTTTT
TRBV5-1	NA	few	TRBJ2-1	CASGLDSYNEQFF	TGCGCCAGCGGCCTCGACTCCTACAATGAGCAGTTCTTC
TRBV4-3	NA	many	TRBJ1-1	CASSQGGGERARLNTEAFF	TGCGCCAGCAGCCAAGGGGGGGGTGAAAGGGCAAGACTGAACACTGAAGCTTTCTTT
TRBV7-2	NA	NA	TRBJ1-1	CASSSRRDMNTEAFF	TGTGCCAGCAGCTCTAGACGGGACATGAACACTGAAGCTTTCTTT
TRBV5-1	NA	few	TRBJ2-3	CASSFGYTQYF	TGCGCCAGCAGCTTCGGTTATACGCAGTATTTT
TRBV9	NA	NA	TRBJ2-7	CASSPRSAGYEQYF	TGTGCCAGCAGCCCTAGGAGCGCCGGCTACGAGCAGTACTTC
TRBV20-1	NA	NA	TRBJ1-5	CSARDGRGWDNQPQHF	TGCAGTGCTAGAGATGGGAGGGGCTGGGACAATCAGCCCCAGCATTTT
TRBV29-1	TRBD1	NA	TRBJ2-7	CSVFGTGMYEQYF	TGCAGCGTTTTTGGGACAGGGATGTACGAGCAGTACTTC
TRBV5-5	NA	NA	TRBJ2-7	CASSLSPSGYEQYF	TGTGCCAGCAGCTTGTCCCCCTCGGGGTACGAGCAGTACTTC
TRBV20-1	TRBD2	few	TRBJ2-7	CSATGTSGRNPYEQYF	TGCAGTGCTACCGGGACTAGCGGGAGGAACCCCTACGAGCAGTACTTC
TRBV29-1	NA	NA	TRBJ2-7	CSVAPLTGDLYNEQYF	TGCAGCGTTGCACCGCTGACAGGTGATCTCTACAATGAGCAGTACTTC
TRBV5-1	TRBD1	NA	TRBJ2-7	CASSLSTGTGGQNEQYF	TGCGCCAGCAGCCTCTCAACCGGGACAGGGGGCCAGAACGAGCAGTACTTC
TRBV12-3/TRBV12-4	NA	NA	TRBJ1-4	CASTFGVSGEKLFF	TGTGCCAGCACTTTCGGGGTTTCGGGTGAAAAACTGTTTTTT
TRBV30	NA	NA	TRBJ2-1	CAWETTNEQFF	TGTGCCTGGGAGACTACCAATGAGCAGTTCTTC